The present T cell receptor (beta chain) was sequenced within a study of cytomegalovirus exposure and HLA in healthy donors. In its sample, this clone was seen a few times. Primers included in the PCR were 60 Vbeta and 13 Jbeta primers. This table comes from immunoSEQ multiplex PCR, and its TCRdb copy is limited to in-frame clones, with some not included. The data show fewer than 200,000 clones, with roughly four fifths seen just once and 2.5% to 3% held by the top ten. Deletions cut 4 bases from V and 1 base from J, with 7 bases between. CDR3 length: 13 amino acids. Germline V gives CDR1 MGHRA, CDR2 YSYEKL.

Specimen: PBMCs. This rearrangement joins TRBV4-1 to TRBJ1-1; D is unclear. The receptor's source is a woman aged 50 to 60 in good health and CMV-seropositive. This CDR3 is CASSPLRNTEAFF. CDR3 in DNA: TGCGCCAGCAGCCCACTACGGAACACTGAAGCTTTCTTT.